This TCR beta chain was found in a study of T cells in Graves' hyperthyroidism and ophthalmopathy. Among ophthalmopathy patients, the Clinical Activity Score reached at least 3, the NOSPECS grade reached at least 4, and duration remained under 3 months. Germline CDR1 reads MDHEN; CDR2 reads SYDVKM. This CDR3 has 16 amino acids. The junction had 6 bases not matched to a gene; V was cut back by 0 bases and J by 4 bases. TCR beta CDR3 region amplification was performed from RNA transcripts. RT-PCR in the first round (using the HTBI primer set) targeted the TCR CDR3. Each CDR3 protein gets one entry after TCRdb re-called the multiplex PCR reads with MiXCR. The sample holds more than 300,000 distinct CDR3 sequences, about 14% seen once. This clonotype appeared many times.

The origin of this receptor is a woman aged 25-40 years with Graves' ophthalmopathy. This sequence joins TRBV28 and TRBJ2-3; TRBD2 aligns across 8 bases. The material sequenced was blood. The CDR3 coding sequence is TGTGCCAGCAGTTTATGGGCGGGGGGCGCCCCAGATACGCAGTATTTT. Encoded protein: CASSLWAGGAPDTQYF.